The present T cell receptor (beta chain) was sequenced within a study of PD-1 blockade in mismatch repair-deficient tumors. This clone was picked up a small number of times. Data came from immunoSEQ multiplex PCR; TCRdb stores just in-frame clones and leaves some out. The table lists over 75,000 clones, approximately 84% of them singletons. The V gene's germline CDR1 is GTSNPN and CDR2 SVGIG (reference sequence). The CDR3 spans 14 residues. V dropped 0 bases and J dropped 4 bases, with 12 bases sitting between them. Sequencing used peripheral blood, obtained 12 weeks after starting pembrolizumab. This clonotype originated in an adult with mismatch repair-deficient cancer. The chain joins TRBV30 to TRBJ1-2; no clear D gene. The CDR3 reads CAWSVGTALYGYTF. The CDR3 nucleotides are TGTGCCTGGAGTGTAGGTACAGCACTCTATGGCTACACCTTC.